A single sample gave rise to the 32 T cell receptor beta chains below, sequenced in a study of cytomegalovirus exposure and HLA in healthy donors. In the PCR, 60 Vbeta and 13 Jbeta primers were used. TCRdb keeps only in-frame clones here, not all; method: immunoSEQ multiplex PCR. The sample includes over 55,000 clones, around 70% seen only once; the top ten take 7.5% to 9%. Sequencing was carried out using PBMCs. The receptors shown here come from a man aged 40-49 years in good health and CMV-seropositive.

The table lists this clone with a count of one. The chain carries TRBV19 and TRBJ2-1, with 7 nucleotides matching TRBD2. Germline lookup yields CDR1 LNHDA and CDR2 SQIVND (reference sequence). J gave up 4 bases and V 6 bases, and 9 bases lay outside the gene matches. This CDR3 spans 15 amino acids. As DNA, the CDR3 is TGTGCCAGTAGGGTACGGGCGGGAGATTACAATGAGCAGTTCTTC. This sequence encodes CASRVRAGDYNEQFF.

The rearrangement uses TRBV27 and TRBJ1-5, with TRBD1 matching over 8 bases. The CDR3 runs to 15 residues. Per germline, CDR1 MNHEY and CDR2 SMNVEV (reference sequence). V shed 4 bases and J 11 bases; nucleotides not matched to a gene: 13. CDR3 region: CASSSPGQAPLAQHF. CDR3 DNA: TGTGCCAGCAGTTCTCCGGGACAGGCACCGTTGGCCCAGCATTTT.

The CDR3 loop reads CSVEGGDEKLFF. The CDR3 DNA sequence: TGCAGCGTTGAAGGGGGGGATGAAAAACTGTTTTTT. The chain is built from TRBV29-1 and TRBJ1-4; D perhaps matches TRBD1 (5 bases). The V and J ends lost 1 base and 6 bases respectively, with 6 bases between them. CDR1 is SQVTM and CDR2 is ANQGSEA in the germline V gene. CDR3 length: 12 amino acids.

This clone was seen a single time. This chain links TRBV5-1 with TRBJ2-3; D gene ambiguous. This CDR3 spans 14 amino acids. The V gene's germline CDR1 is SGHRS and CDR2 YFSETQ. V lost 0 bases to trimming and J lost 0 bases, with 5 bases between them. CDR3 bases: TGCGCCAGCAGCTTGGATCTCAGCACAGATACGCAGTATTTT. Encoded protein: CASSLDLSTDTQYF.

V usage is TRBV9 and J usage is TRBJ1-2, with 7 bases lining up with TRBD1. Per germline, CDR1 SGDLS and CDR2 YYNGEE. Trimming removed 0 bases from V and 2 bases from J; junction bases left unmatched: 4. CDR3 length: 15 residues. The CDR3 DNA is TGTGCCAGCAGCGTAGAAGGGACAGCGAACTATGGCTACACCTTC. This codes for CASSVEGTANYGYTF.

V gene TRBV2 combines with J gene TRBJ2-7; the match to TRBD1 covers 8 bases. Germline-derived CDR1 and CDR2 are SNHLY and FYNNEI. The ends lost 6 bases at V and 3 bases at J; junction bases unmatched: 4. This CDR3 has 13 residues. The CDR3 protein is CASRPDRDYEQYF. In DNA form, the CDR3 reads TGTGCCAGCAGACCGGACAGGGACTACGAGCAGTACTTC.

The chain is built from TRBV4-3 and TRBJ2-3; no clear D gene. The germline V gene encodes CDR1 LGHNA and CDR2 YSLEER. This CDR3 region has 16 residues. With 2 bases removed from V and 0 bases from J, the gap between germline ends came to 12 bases. The CDR3 reads CASSQRQASSTDTQYF. The DNA of the CDR3 is TGCGCCAGCAGCCAAAGGCAGGCCTCTAGCACAGATACGCAGTATTTT.

This rearrangement joins TRBV7-3 to TRBJ2-5, with 8 bases identical to TRBD2. V shed 2 bases and J 5 bases; nucleotides not matched to a gene: 4. CDR3 size: 14 residues. Germline V gene lookup returns CDR1 SGHTA and CDR2 FQGTGA. CDR3 nucleotide sequence: TGTGCCAGCAGCTTAGACGGGAGGGTCGAGACCCAGTACTTC. It encodes CASSLDGRVETQYF. The full variable domain, rest sourced from reference TRBV7-3 and TRBJ2-5, is GAGVSQTPSNKVTEKGKYVELRCDPISGHTALYWYRQSLGQGPEFLIYFQGTGAADDSGLPNDRFFAVRPEGSVSTLKIQRTERGDSAVYLCASSLDGRVETQYFGPGTRLLVL.

DNA of the CDR3: TGTGCCAGCAGTTATCTGGGGGCCACCGGGGAGCTGTTTTTT. It specifies CASSYLGATGELFF. V gene TRBV27 combines with J gene TRBJ2-2; maybe TRBD1 (6 bases). The CDR3 covers 14 residues. V lost 4 bases, J lost 4 bases, and 10 bases lay in between. The V gene's germline CDR1 is MNHEY and CDR2 SMNVEV (reference sequence).

This clone was found a few times. This chain uses TRBV2 with TRBJ1-3; unclear D gene. With 3 bases removed from V and 0 bases from J, the gap between germline ends came to 9 bases. Germline V gene data show CDR1 as SNHLY and CDR2 as FYNNEI. The CDR3 spans 15 residues. CDR3 sequence reads: CASSDGRDSGNTIYF. Written as DNA, the CDR3 is TGTGCCAGCAGTGATGGACGGGACTCTGGAAACACCATATATTTT.

J is TRBJ1-2 and V is TRBV6-5; tentatively, D is TRBD1 (5 bases). CDR3 size: 15 residues. V lost 2 bases and J lost 3, with 13 bases in between. Germline V gene data show CDR1 as MNHEY and CDR2 as SVGAGI. The CDR3 nucleotides read TGTGCCAGCAGTTACCAACCCGGGACTGACTATGGCTACACCTTC. Translated, it gives CASSYQPGTDYGYTF.

The genes are TRBV7-3 and TRBJ2-3; 11 bases align to TRBD2. Germline lookup yields CDR1 SGHTA and CDR2 FQGTGA. Trimming cost V 5 bases and J 7 bases; bases outside gene matches: 8. There are 15 residues in the CDR3. The CDR3 loop is CASSGSGGADNTQYF. In nucleotides, the CDR3 is TGTGCCAGCAGCGGTAGCGGGGGGGCCGATAATACGCAGTATTTT.

V and J are TRBV7-9 and TRBJ2-6; 9 nucleotides match TRBD1. Germline trimming cut 6 bases from V and 3 bases from J; bases unmatched to any gene: 3. Germline V gene sequence: CDR1 SEHNR, CDR2 FQNEAQ (reference sequence). This CDR3 is built from 15 residues. CDR3 residues: CASRGTGLGANVLTF. The DNA for the CDR3 is TGTGCCAGCAGGGGGACAGGGCTTGGGGCCAACGTCCTGACTTTC.

This clone has a handful of counts. The chain carries TRBV12-5 and TRBJ1-2, with 7 bases lining up with TRBD1. J gave up 3 bases and V 1 base, and 8 bases lay outside the gene matches. In germline, CDR1 is LGHNT, CDR2 FRNRAP. The CDR3 runs 16 residues. CDR3: CASGLAVGTGDYGYTF. Here the CDR3 DNA reads TGTGCTAGTGGTTTGGCTGTTGGAACAGGGGACTATGGCTACACCTTC. The full variable domain, rest sourced from reference TRBV12-5 and TRBJ1-2, is DARVTQTPRHKVTEMGQEVTMRCQPILGHNTVFWYRQTMMQGLELLAYFRNRAPLDDSGMPKDRFSAEMPDATLATLKIQPSEPRDSAVYFCASGLAVGTGDYGYTFGSGTRLTVV.

The table lists this clone with a few counts. J is TRBJ1-4 and V is TRBV5-1; D gene uncertain. Germline V gene lookup returns CDR1 SGHRS and CDR2 YFSETQ. Trimming cost V 5 bases and J 3 bases, with 8 bases left between them. The CDR3 runs to 13 residues. In DNA, the CDR3 is TGCGCCAGCAGTGGGCAGTCTAATGAAAAACTGTTTTTT. It specifies CASSGQSNEKLFF.

This chain joins TRBV19 and TRBJ1-2; D not certain. Trimming pared 3 bases from V and 0 bases from J, leaving 11 bases between. The germline CDR1 and CDR2 sequences are LNHDA and SQIVND (reference sequence). This CDR3 has 15 amino acids. The CDR3 is CASSMLSGTNYGYTF. CDR3 sequence (DNA): TGTGCCAGTAGTATGCTTTCAGGAACTAACTATGGCTACACCTTC.

This chain joins TRBV2 and TRBJ1-1, with D uncertain. CDR3 length: 13 amino acids. Looked up from germline, CDR1 is SNHLY and CDR2 is FYNNEI. The germline V and J ends were trimmed by 10 bases and 0 bases, with 12 bases remaining between them. The CDR3 nucleotides are TGTGCCACCCATGAAAAGCTGAACACTGAAGCTTTCTTT. Encoded protein: CATHEKLNTEAFF. The whole variable domain, filled in from reference TRBV2 and TRBJ1-1, reads EPEVTQTPSHQVTQMGQEVILRCVPISNHLYFYWYRQILGQKVEFLVSFYNNEISEKSEIFDDQFSVERPDGSNFTLKIRSTKLEDSAMYFCATHEKLNTEAFFGQGTRLTVV.

The rearrangement links TRBV7-6 to TRBJ1-5; no firm D call. The germline CDR1 and CDR2 sequences are SGHVS and FNYEAQ. V shed 1 base and J shed 4 bases, with 5 bases lying between them. The CDR3 runs to 13 residues. This chain's CDR3 is CASSLGVNQPQHF. CDR3 sequence (DNA): TGTGCCAGCAGCTTAGGCGTGAATCAGCCCCAGCATTTT.

This sequence joins TRBV10-3 and TRBJ2-6, with D possibly matching TRBD1 (6 bases). Trimming left V 4 bases short and J 3 bases short, with 13 bases between. The V gene's germline CDR1 is ENHRY and CDR2 SYGVKD. There are 16 residues in the CDR3. The CDR3 is CAISARGSFGANVLTF. The CDR3 nucleotides are TGTGCCATCAGTGCAAGGGGGTCTTTTGGGGCCAACGTCCTGACTTTC.

The CDR3 DNA is TGTGCCAGCAGCTTCGGGACAGGCAATCAGCCCCAGCATTTT. This codes for CASSFGTGNQPQHF. The chain couples TRBV5-6 to TRBJ1-5, with 7 bases aligning to TRBD1. CDR1 and CDR2 from the germline V gene are SGHDT and YYEEEE. V was clipped by 2 bases and J by 2 bases; unmatched bases: 1. The CDR3 totals 14 residues.

This chain connects TRBV28 to TRBJ1-6; D is ambiguous. The CDR3 contains 12 residues. V was trimmed by 9 bases and J by 13 bases, leaving 16 bases between them. Germline loops: CDR1 MDHEN, CDR2 SYDVKM. The CDR3 is CASLQLGGPLHF. The CDR3 DNA is TGTGCCAGTTTACAACTCGGAGGTCCCCTCCACTTT.

The chain has TRBV9 and TRBJ2-6, with D unclear. This CDR3 has 16 residues. Germline-derived CDR1 and CDR2 are SGDLS and YYNGEE. Trimming removed 0 bases at V and 1 base at J, with 8 bases between. CDR3 DNA sequence: TGTGCCAGCAGCGTAGGAGACTGGTCTGGGGCCAACGTCCTGACTTTC. Amino acids: CASSVGDWSGANVLTF. The variable domain in full, completed from reference TRBV9 and TRBJ2-6, reads DSGVTQTPKHLITATGQRVTLRCSPRSGDLSVYWYQQSLDQGLQFLIQYYNGEERAKGNILERFSAQQFPDLHSELNLSSLELGDSALYFCASSVGDWSGANVLTFGAGSRLTVL.

V is TRBV19 and J is TRBJ2-3; D is perhaps TRBD1 (5 bases). Germline CDR1 is LNHDA and CDR2 is SQIVND (reference sequence). The CDR3 has 15 amino acids. Trimming took 5 bases from V and 1 from J, leaving 13 bases between them. CDR3 coding DNA: TGTGCCAGTAGTGAGTCTGGGGCCGGCACAGATACGCAGTATTTT. It codes for CASSESGAGTDTQYF.

This CDR3 is CASSEAHYEQYF. CDR3 nucleotide sequence: TGCGCCAGCAGTGAAGCCCACTACGAGCAGTACTTC. This chain uses TRBV10-1 with TRBJ2-7; D gene unclear. The germline V gene has CDR1 WNHNN and CDR2 SYGVQD (reference sequence). CDR3 length: 12 residues. V was clipped by 3 bases and J by 3 bases, with 6 bases between them.

The rearrangement links TRBV7-2 to TRBJ1-2, with TRBD1 matching 9 bases. V dropped 4 bases and J dropped 5; count of bases not matched to a gene: 8. The CDR3 covers 15 residues. CDR1 and CDR2 (germline): SGHTA, FQGNSA. The CDR3 DNA follows: TGTGCCAGCAGCTCGGGCCCGGGACAGGGTTATGGCTACACCTTC. This codes for CASSSGPGQGYGYTF.

This chain links TRBV19 with TRBJ2-1, with 7 bases aligning to TRBD1. Looked up from germline, CDR1 is LNHDA and CDR2 is SQIVND (reference sequence). The CDR3 spans 13 residues. The V and J ends lost 2 bases and 13 bases, in that order; junction bases with no gene match: 8. CDR3 sequence: CASSIYRGALQFF. The CDR3, as DNA: TGTGCCAGTAGTATATACAGGGGAGCATTACAGTTCTTC.

The V and J genes are TRBV6-5 and TRBJ2-1, with 12 nucleotides matching TRBD2. CDR3 length: 16 amino acids. Germline trimming cut 0 bases from V and 11 bases from J; bases unmatched to any gene: 8. The germline gives CDR1 MNHEY, CDR2 SVGAGI. CDR3 amino acids: CASSYSTGTSGLKQFF. CDR3 DNA sequence: TGTGCCAGCAGTTACTCGACCGGGACTAGCGGGTTAAAGCAGTTCTTC.

V is TRBV2 and J is TRBJ2-3; TRBD1 matches 9 bases. The V gene end was trimmed by 6 bases and the J gene end by 8 bases; junction bases not matched to a gene: 6. The CDR3 is made up of 13 amino acids. CDR1 SNHLY and CDR2 FYNNEI come from the germline V gene. The CDR3 coding sequence is TGTGCCAGCAGCACCGGGACAGGGCGTACGCAGTATTTT. It specifies CASSTGTGRTQYF.

As concerns this clone: At the DNA level, this CDR3 is encoded by other sequences in the same sample as well. This chain uses TRBV5-1 with TRBJ1-5; 7 bases agree with TRBD1. The V and J ends lost 1 base and 2 bases, in that order; junction bases with no gene match: 0. The length of the CDR3 is 14 residues. Germline V CDR1 and CDR2: SGHRS, YFSETQ. CDR3 nucleotides: TGCGCCAGCAGCTTGACAGGGGGCAATCAGCCCCAGCATTTT. Translation: CASSLTGGNQPQHF.

This rearrangement joins TRBV19 to TRBJ1-5, with 9 bases that match TRBD1. Germline V gene sequence: CDR1 LNHDA, CDR2 SQIVND (reference sequence). The junction had 8 bases not matched to a gene; V was cut back by 8 bases and J by 3 bases. The CDR3 is 15 amino acids. This CDR3 is CASVQGQGFNQPQHF. CDR3 in DNA: TGTGCCAGTGTACAGGGACAGGGATTCAATCAGCCCCAGCATTTT.

This clone appeared a single time. This chain uses TRBV7-2 with TRBJ2-7; perhaps TRBD1 as D (6 bases). The germline V gene has CDR1 SGHTA and CDR2 FQGNSA. The CDR3 extends over 14 amino acids. V lost 6 bases and J lost 0, with 12 bases in between. In DNA form, the CDR3 reads TGTGCCAGCAGAAGCAGGGGAACCTCCTACGAGCAGTACTTC. Translated: CASRSRGTSYEQYF.

This chain joins TRBV29-1 and TRBJ2-7; 7 nucleotides line up with TRBD1. Unmatched junction bases numbered 0, after V lost 2 bases and J lost 2 bases. CDR3 length equals 12 residues. Germline values: CDR1 SQVTM, CDR2 ANQGSEA. CDR3 protein: CSVETGAYEQYF. The CDR3 nucleotides read TGCAGCGTTGAAACAGGGGCCTACGAGCAGTACTTC.